Shown below are 11 T cell receptor beta chains from a single sample sequenced in a study of T-cell reconstitution after alpha-beta-depleted transplantation in children. For TCRbeta, the library was prepared with unique molecular identifiers. TCRdb reprocessed the PCR reads via MiXCR and lists one record per CDR3 protein. The repertoire holds hundreds of thousands of distinct CDR3 sequences, with about an eighth as singletons. The material sequenced was PBMCs, taken before TCRalphabeta/CD19-depleted stem cell transplant. These receptors originate from a girl aged 2 to 9 with congenital amegakaryocytic thrombocytopenia, due to receive a stem cell transplant.

This clonotype was observed a handful of times. The chain combines TRBV12-5 with TRBJ2-5, with D unclear. The germline V gene encodes CDR1 LGHNT and CDR2 FRNRAP. This CDR3 is 16 amino acids long. V shed 5 bases and J shed 1 base, with 17 bases lying between them. CDR3 amino acids: CASGTGHWSAQETQYF. CDR3 coding DNA: TGTGCTAGTGGTACCGGGCACTGGAGCGCCCAAGAGACCCAGTACTTC.

This clonotype was counted many times. The V gene is TRBV20-1, the J gene TRBJ1-3; tentatively, D is TRBD1 (5 bases). The CDR3 covers 15 residues. V lost 0 bases and J lost 2, with 11 bases in between. Germline values: CDR1 DFQATT, CDR2 SNEGSKA (reference sequence). The CDR3: CSARDKGPPGNTIYF. Here the CDR3 DNA reads TGCAGTGCTAGAGATAAGGGACCACCTGGAAACACCATATATTTT.

This clonotype was detected ten times or more. The chain joins TRBV6-1 to TRBJ1-1, with D perhaps TRBD1 (6 bases). The germline V gene has CDR1 MNHNS and CDR2 SASEGT. V lost 5 bases, J lost 4 bases, and 14 bases lay in between. There are 14 residues in the CDR3. The CDR3 sequence is CASSSRGRSTEAFF. DNA of the CDR3: TGTGCCAGCAGTAGCAGGGGACGCTCCACTGAAGCTTTCTTT.

This clonotype was found many times. The rearrangement uses TRBV6-4 and TRBJ2-6; D uncertain. The V gene lost 5 bases and the J gene lost 0 bases, with 8 bases spanning the gap. The CDR3 runs to 15 residues. The V gene's germline CDR1 is MRHNA and CDR2 SNTAGT. The CDR3 bases are TGTGCCAGCAGTCCCGAGATCTCTGGGGCCAACGTCCTGACTTTC. This encodes CASSPEISGANVLTF.

V and J are TRBV7-9 and TRBJ1-1, with D possibly matching TRBD1 (6 bases). The ends were cut back, 6 bases at V and 7 bases at J, with 15 bases in the middle. Germline CDR1 and CDR2: SEHNR and FQNEAQ (reference sequence). The length of the CDR3 is 13 residues. This CDR3 reads CASSPTGYGEAFF. The CDR3 bases are TGTGCCAGCAGTCCTACAGGGTATGGTGAAGCTTTCTTT.

At least ten counts were recorded for this clonotype. This rearrangement joins TRBV12-3 or TRBV12-4 to TRBJ2-1, with D uncertain. The CDR3 sequence is 15 residues long. V shed 5 bases and J shed 6 bases, with 17 bases lying between them. The DNA of the CDR3 is TGTGCCAGCAGTGTTCCCCTGCCAGGCGGCAATGAGCAGTTCTTC. Translation: CASSVPLPGGNEQFF.

This chain connects TRBV5-1 to TRBJ2-5, with 7 bases that match TRBD2. The length of the CDR3 is 17 residues. With V trimmed by 0 bases and J by 5 bases, 13 bases remained unmatched. Germline CDR1 is SGHRS and CDR2 is YFSETQ. The CDR3 region has the DNA TGCGCCAGCAGCTTGGAGGCTAGCGGTCCGAGAGGGGAGACCCAGTACTTC. This sequence encodes CASSLEASGPRGETQYF. Together with reference TRBV5-1 and TRBJ2-5, the CDR3 gives the full variable domain: KAGVTQTPRYLIKTRGQQVTLSCSPISGHRSVSWYQQTPGQGLQFLFEYFSETQRNKGNFPGRFSGRQFSNSRSEMNVSTLELGDSALYLCASSLEASGPRGETQYFGPGTRLLVL.

This clonotype was observed a handful of times. The J gene is TRBJ2-7, the V gene TRBV20-1; D might be TRBD2 (5 bases). Deletions cut 0 bases from V and 2 bases from J, with 17 bases between. The germline V gene has CDR1 DFQATT and CDR2 SNEGSKA (reference sequence). The CDR3 spans 16 residues. The CDR3 spells CSARDRVPEATYEQYF. The CDR3 DNA reads TGCAGTGCTAGAGATCGAGTGCCGGAGGCAACCTACGAGCAGTACTTC.

The chain recombines TRBV5-5 with TRBJ2-1; 7 nucleotides agree with TRBD1. The CDR3 consists of 15 residues. V shed 4 bases and J 5 bases; nucleotides not matched to a gene: 9. Germline CDR1 and CDR2: SGHKS and YYEKEE (reference sequence). CDR3 coding DNA: TGTGCCAGCAGCCCCGGGACAGTTGGCAACAATGAGCAGTTCTTC. This encodes CASSPGTVGNNEQFF. The full variable domain, rest sourced from reference TRBV5-5 and TRBJ2-1, is DAGVTQSPTHLIKTRGQQVTLRCSPISGHKSVSWYQQVLGQGPQFIFQYYEKEERGRGNFPDRFSARQFPNYSSELNVNALLLGDSALYLCASSPGTVGNNEQFFGPGTRLTVL.

The J gene is TRBJ2-5, the V gene TRBV20-1; 7 bases align to TRBD2. Germline V gene lookup returns CDR1 DFQATT and CDR2 SNEGSKA (reference sequence). After removal of 1 base from V and 3 bases from J, the junction contained 8 bases not matched to a gene. This CDR3 has 15 residues. CDR3 residues: CSARGPSGKEETQYF. CDR3 sequence (DNA): TGCAGTGCTAGAGGACCCAGCGGGAAAGAAGAGACCCAGTACTTC.

Regarding this clonotype: A much larger clone sits a single nucleotide away, making a read error possible. The CDR3 region is CASSLNGRAMGYGYIF. DNA for the CDR3: TGCGCCAGCAGCTTAAATGGACGGGCGATGGGGTATGGCTACATCTTC. The chain has TRBV5-1 and TRBJ1-2; no clear D. Germline V CDR1 and CDR2: SGHRS, YFSETQ. CDR3 length equals 16 residues.